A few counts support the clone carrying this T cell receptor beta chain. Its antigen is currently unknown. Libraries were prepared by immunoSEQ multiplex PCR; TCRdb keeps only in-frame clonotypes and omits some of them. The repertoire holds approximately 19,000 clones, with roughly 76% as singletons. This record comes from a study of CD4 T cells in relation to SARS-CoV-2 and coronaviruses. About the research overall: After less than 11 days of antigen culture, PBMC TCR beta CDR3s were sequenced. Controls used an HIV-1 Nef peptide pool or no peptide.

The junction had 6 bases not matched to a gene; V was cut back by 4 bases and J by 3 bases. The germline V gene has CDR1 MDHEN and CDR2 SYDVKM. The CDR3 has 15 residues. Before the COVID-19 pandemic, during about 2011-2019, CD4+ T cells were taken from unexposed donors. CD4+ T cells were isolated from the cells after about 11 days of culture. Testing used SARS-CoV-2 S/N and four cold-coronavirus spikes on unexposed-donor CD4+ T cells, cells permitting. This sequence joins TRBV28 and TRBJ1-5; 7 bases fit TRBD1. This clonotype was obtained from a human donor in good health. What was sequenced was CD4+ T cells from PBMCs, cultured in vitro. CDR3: CASSSTGVDNQPQHF. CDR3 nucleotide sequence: TGTGCCAGCAGTTCCACAGGGGTTGACAATCAGCCCCAGCATTTT.